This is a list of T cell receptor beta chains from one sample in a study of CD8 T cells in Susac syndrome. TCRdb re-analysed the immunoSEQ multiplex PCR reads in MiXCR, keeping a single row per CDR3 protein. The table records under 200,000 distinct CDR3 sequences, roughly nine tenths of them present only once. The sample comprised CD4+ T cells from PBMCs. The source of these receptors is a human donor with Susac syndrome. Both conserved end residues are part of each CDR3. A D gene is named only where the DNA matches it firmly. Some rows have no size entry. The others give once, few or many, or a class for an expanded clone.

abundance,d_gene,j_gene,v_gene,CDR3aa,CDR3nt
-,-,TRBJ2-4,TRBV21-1,CASSKKGPRREGAKNIQYF,TGTGCCAGCAGCAAAAAGGGGCCTCGCAGGGAAGGAGCCAAAAACATTCAGTACTTC
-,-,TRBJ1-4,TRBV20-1,CSARDPWRGGEKLFF,TGCAGTGCTAGAGATCCGTGGAGGGGGGGTGAAAAACTGTTTTTT
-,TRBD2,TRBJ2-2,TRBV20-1,CSARVRGYTGELFF,TGCAGTGCTAGAGTGCGGGGGTACACCGGGGAGCTGTTTTTT
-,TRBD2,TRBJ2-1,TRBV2,CATAPGTSVNNEQFF,TGTGCCACCGCCCCGGGGACTAGCGTAAACAATGAGCAGTTCTTC
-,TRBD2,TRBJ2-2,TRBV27,CARKFRGDTGELFF,TGTGCCAGGAAATTCCGGGGGGACACCGGGGAGCTGTTTTTT
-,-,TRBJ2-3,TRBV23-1,CASSQSERISTDTQYF,TGCGCCAGCAGTCAATCGGAACGGATTAGCACAGATACGCAGTATTTT
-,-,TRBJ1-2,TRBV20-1,CSAPLLRSPAGYTF,TGCAGTGCCCCCCTTTTGCGGTCTCCTGCTGGCTACACCTTC
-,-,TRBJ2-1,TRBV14,CASSQGTGNEQFF,TGTGCCAGCAGCCAGGGGACTGGCAATGAGCAGTTCTTC
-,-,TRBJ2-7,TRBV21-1,CASIPTGSLTEQYF,TGTGCCAGCATTCCGACAGGGTCGCTGACGGAGCAGTACTTC
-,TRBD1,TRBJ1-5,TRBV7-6,CASSLGDRVGQPQHF,TGTGCCAGCAGCTTAGGGGACAGGGTTGGGCAGCCCCAGCATTTT
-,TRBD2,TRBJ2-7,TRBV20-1,CSAQTSGGLYEQYF,TGCAGTGCCCAGACTAGCGGGGGGCTCTACGAGCAGTACTTC
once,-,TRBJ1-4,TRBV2,CASRQETEKLFF,TGTGCCAGCAGACAGGAAACTGAAAAACTGTTTTTT
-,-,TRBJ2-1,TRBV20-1,CSATNSGGRNNEQFF,TGCAGTGCTACCAATAGCGGAGGGAGGAACAATGAGCAGTTCTTC
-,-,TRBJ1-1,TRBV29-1,CSVEEGLNTEAFF,TGCAGCGTTGAAGAGGGGCTTAACACTGAAGCTTTCTTT
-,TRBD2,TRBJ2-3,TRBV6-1,CASRRRGSMGTDTQYF,TGTGCCAGCCGGCGGCGCGGGAGTATGGGCACAGATACGCAGTATTTT
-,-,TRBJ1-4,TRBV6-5,CASSTGATNEKLFF,TGTGCCAGCAGTACGGGCGCAACTAATGAAAAACTGTTTTTT
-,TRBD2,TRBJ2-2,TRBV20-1,CSARVAGGHIGELFF,TGCAGTGCTAGAGTGGCGGGGGGGCATATCGGGGAGCTGTTTTTT
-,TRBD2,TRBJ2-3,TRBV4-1,CASSQVLAGLMDTQYF,TGCGCCAGCAGCCAAGTTTTAGCGGGTTTAATGGATACGCAGTATTTT
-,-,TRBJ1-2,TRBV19,CASSLQTRNYGYTF,TGTGCCAGTAGTCTGCAGACCCGAAACTATGGCTACACCTTC
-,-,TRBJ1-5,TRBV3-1,CASSHLNQNQPQHF,TGTGCCAGCAGCCACCTAAACCAAAATCAGCCCCAGCATTTT
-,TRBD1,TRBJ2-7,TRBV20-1,CSASIRDRATYEQYF,TGCAGTGCCTCGATCCGGGACAGGGCGACGTACGAGCAGTACTTC
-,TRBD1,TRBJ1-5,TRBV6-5,CASSYSSRGEYSNQPQHF,TGTGCCAGCAGTTACTCGTCCAGGGGGGAGTATAGCAATCAGCCCCAGCATTTT
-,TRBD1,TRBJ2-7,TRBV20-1,CSASTGGRGEQYF,TGCAGTGCTTCGACAGGGGGGAGGGGAGAGCAGTACTTC
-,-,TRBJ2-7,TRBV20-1,CSARDLVADVLYEQYF,TGCAGTGCTAGAGATTTAGTAGCGGACGTACTATACGAGCAGTACTTC
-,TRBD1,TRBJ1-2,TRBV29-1,CSVENTGGGYTF,TGCAGCGTTGAAAATACAGGGGGAGGCTACACCTTC
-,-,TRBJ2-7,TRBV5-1,CASSKSPRGSGYEQYF,TGCGCCAGCAGCAAATCTCCTCGGGGGAGTGGGTACGAGCAGTACTTC
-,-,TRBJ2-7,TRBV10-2,CASSRPEAYEQYF,TGCGCCAGTTCTCGCCCCGAGGCCTACGAGCAGTACTTC
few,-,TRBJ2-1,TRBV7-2,CASSLWQNNEQFF,TGTGCCAGCAGCTTATGGCAAAACAATGAGCAGTTCTTC
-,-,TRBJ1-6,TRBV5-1,CSGRSPLHF,TGTTCGGGGAGATCACCCCTCCACTTT